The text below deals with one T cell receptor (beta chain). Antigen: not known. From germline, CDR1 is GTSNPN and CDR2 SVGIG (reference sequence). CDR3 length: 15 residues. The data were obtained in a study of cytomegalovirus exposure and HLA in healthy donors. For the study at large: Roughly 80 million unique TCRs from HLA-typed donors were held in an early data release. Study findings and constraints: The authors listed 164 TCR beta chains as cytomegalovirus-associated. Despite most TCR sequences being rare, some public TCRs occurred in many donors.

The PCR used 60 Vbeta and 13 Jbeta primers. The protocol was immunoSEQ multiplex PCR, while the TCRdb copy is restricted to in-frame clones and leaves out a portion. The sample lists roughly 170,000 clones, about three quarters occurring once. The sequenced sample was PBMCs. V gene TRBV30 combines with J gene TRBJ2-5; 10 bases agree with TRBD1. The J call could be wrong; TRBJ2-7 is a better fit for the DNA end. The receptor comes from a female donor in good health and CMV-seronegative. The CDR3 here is CAWIPPGQGFYEQYF. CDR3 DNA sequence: TGTGCCTGGATCCCACCGGGACAGGGGTTCTACGAGCAGTACTTC.